A single sample is the source of the 32 T cell receptor beta chains below, sequenced in a study of blood T cells in healthy people across ages. The use of a sample-barcoded 5' primer and a J-beta primer mix characterized a second PCR of about 7 to 12 cycles. Via MiXCR, TCRdb re-called the 5' RACE reads, giving one row per CDR3 protein. The sample comprises 750,000 to 950,000 distinct CDR3 sequences, about 53% of which are singletons, and approximately 40% rests with the top ten. Sequenced material: blood. These receptors were obtained from a man of 80 years or more in good health.

J is TRBJ2-3 and V is TRBV5-1; 7 bases line up with TRBD2. CDR1 is SGHRS, CDR2 YFSETQ, per germline. The junction had 21 bases not matched to a gene; V was cut back by 0 bases and J by 14 bases. The CDR3 sequence is 17 residues long. This CDR3 reads CASSLASSAGAPRYAYF. The CDR3 DNA follows: TGCGCCAGCAGCTTGGCCTCATCGGCGGGAGCCCCCAGATACGCGTATTTT.

The chain links TRBV9 to TRBJ2-2; 8 bases are a match to TRBD1. V shed 2 bases, J shed 0 bases, and the junction held 0 bases outside the gene matches. CDR1 is SGDLS, CDR2 YYNGEE, per germline. The CDR3 is 15 residues long. This CDR3 is CASSVRGPNTGELFF. The CDR3 nucleotides are TGTGCCAGCAGCGTCAGGGGGCCGAACACCGGGGAGCTGTTTTTT.

The rearrangement joins TRBV9 to TRBJ2-1; 11 positions match TRBD2. The length of the CDR3 is 18 residues. V lost 0 bases and J lost 2; bases outside the gene matches: 7. From germline, CDR1 is SGDLS and CDR2 YYNGEE. The CDR3 spells CASSVAPETSGAYNEQFF. The CDR3 DNA reads TGTGCCAGCAGCGTAGCTCCAGAGACTAGCGGGGCCTACAATGAGCAGTTCTTC.

V usage is TRBV20-1 and J usage is TRBJ2-1, with 9 nucleotides matching TRBD2. Unmatched junction bases numbered 10, after V lost 5 bases and J lost 5 bases. Germline values: CDR1 DFQATT, CDR2 SNEGSKA (reference sequence). This CDR3 has 15 amino acids. The chain's CDR3 is CSAYPLAGSNNEQFF. The CDR3 coding sequence is TGCAGTGCTTATCCTCTAGCGGGGTCAAACAATGAGCAGTTCTTC.

The chain uses TRBV4-1 and TRBJ2-5; TRBD2 matches 8 bases. J gave up 1 base and V 0 bases, and 7 bases lay outside the gene matches. The CDR3 totals 17 residues. In germline, CDR1 is MGHRA, CDR2 YSYEKL. The CDR3 sequence: CASSQDPAGALQETQYF. The CDR3 DNA reads as TGCGCCAGCAGCCAAGATCCAGCGGGAGCCCTCCAAGAGACCCAGTACTTC.

V is TRBV20-1 and J is TRBJ2-3; 8 bases line up with TRBD2. The CDR3 length is 15 residues. The germline gives CDR1 DFQATT, CDR2 SNEGSKA (reference sequence). The trim removed 6 bases at V and 14 bases at J, leaving 22 bases unmatched. The CDR3 is CSAPATGGGNRYAYF. The CDR3 DNA follows: TGCAGTGCACCAGCCACCGGGGGGGGGAACAGATACGCGTATTTT.

The chain joins TRBV6-5 to TRBJ2-3, with no clear D. This CDR3 is 13 amino acids long. The germline V gene encodes CDR1 MNHEY and CDR2 SVGAGI. The V end was cut by 6 bases, the J end by 14 bases, with 21 bases between. CDR3 sequence (DNA): TGTGCCAGCAGCCCCGGGTCTCACAGATACGCGTATTTT. This sequence encodes CASSPGSHRYAYF.

The chain uses TRBV12-3 or TRBV12-4 and TRBJ2-1; D gene uncertain. Trimming left V 5 bases short and J 12 bases short, with 23 bases between. CDR3 length equals 15 residues. DNA of the CDR3: TGTGCCAGCAGTCCCACAAAAGTCCCTCCTTCAAGGCAGTTCTTC. Translating gives CASSPTKVPPSRQFF.

The CDR3 loop reads CASSATGGGNNEQFF. In DNA, the CDR3 is TGTGCCAGCAGTGCCACAGGGGGCGGGAACAATGAGCAGTTCTTC. The chain is built from TRBV6-1 and TRBJ2-1; TRBD1 agrees at 9 bases. The junction had 6 bases not matched to a gene; V was cut back by 4 bases and J by 5 bases. The CDR3 contains 15 residues. Germline CDR1 is MNHNS and CDR2 is SASEGT.

V usage is TRBV20-1 and J usage is TRBJ2-6; 9 nucleotides align to TRBD2. V dropped 2 bases and J dropped 0; count of bases not matched to a gene: 5. The CDR3 is 17 residues long. In germline, CDR1 is DFQATT, CDR2 SNEGSKA (reference sequence). CDR3 sequence: CSARSSGRFSGANVLTF. Here the CDR3 DNA reads TGCAGTGCTAGAAGCAGCGGGAGGTTCTCTGGGGCCAACGTCCTGACTTTC.

CDR3 bases: TGCAGTGCTCCTTCTTTACTAGGTCGAAGTCTTGCAGATACGCAGTATTTT. It is translated as CSAPSLLGRSLADTQYF. The chain links TRBV20-1 to TRBJ2-3, with D tentatively TRBD2 (5 bases). The length of the CDR3 is 17 residues. Germline loops: CDR1 DFQATT, CDR2 SNEGSKA (reference sequence). V dropped 5 bases and J dropped 4 bases, with 25 bases sitting between them.

V gene TRBV6-1 combines with J gene TRBJ2-3, with 9 bases identical to TRBD2. Germline assignment: CDR1 MNHNS and CDR2 SASEGT. V lost 4 bases and J lost 3; bases outside the gene matches: 8. CDR3 size: 16 residues. The CDR3 region is CASSGAAGGSTDTQYF. Here the CDR3 DNA reads TGTGCCAGCAGTGGCGCGGCGGGAGGGTCGACAGATACGCAGTATTTT.

The rearrangement links TRBV10-3 to TRBJ1-1; 8 nucleotides agree with TRBD1. CDR1 and CDR2 (germline): ENHRY, SYGVKD. Germline trimming cut 2 bases from V and 3 bases from J; bases unmatched to any gene: 8. The CDR3 spans 16 residues. The CDR3: CAISEGTGGKYTEAFF. In DNA, the CDR3 is TGTGCCATCAGTGAGGGTACAGGGGGAAAATACACTGAAGCTTTCTTT.

There are a few counts of this clonotype. The chain joins TRBV7-2 to TRBJ2-1, with 15 bases identical to TRBD2. This CDR3 has 17 residues. Germline trimming cut 4 bases from V and 8 bases from J; bases unmatched to any gene: 9. CDR1 and CDR2 from the germline V gene are SGHTA and FQGNSA. As DNA, the CDR3 is TGTGCCAGCAGCTCGCGGACTAGCGGGAGGGCCGGGGATGAGCAGTTCTTC. It codes for CASSSRTSGRAGDEQFF. Looking up the rest from reference TRBV7-2 and TRBJ2-1 gives the full variable domain: GAGVSQSPSNKVTEKGKDVELRCDPISGHTALYWYRQSLGQGLEFLIYFQGNSAPDKSGLPSDRFSAERTGGSVSTLTIQRTQQEDSAVYLCASSSRTSGRAGDEQFFGPGTRLTVL.

The genes are TRBV7-2 and TRBJ2-1; perhaps TRBD1 as D (6 bases). Germline values: CDR1 SGHTA, CDR2 FQGNSA. This CDR3 contains 13 residues. V shed 5 bases and J shed 9 bases, with 14 bases lying between them. The CDR3 coding sequence is TGTGCCAGCAGCCAGGGGTTCCGGGGTGAGCAGTTCTTC. It is translated as CASSQGFRGEQFF. The full variable domain, its missing parts supplied by reference TRBV7-2 and TRBJ2-1, is GAGVSQSPSNKVTEKGKDVELRCDPISGHTALYWYRQSLGQGLEFLIYFQGNSAPDKSGLPSDRFSAERTGGSVSTLTIQRTQQEDSAVYLCASSQGFRGEQFFGPGTRLTVL.

This clonotype was seen a handful of times. The rearrangement joins TRBV5-1 to TRBJ2-1; a weak D match, TRBD1 (5 bases). V dropped 7 bases and J dropped 9 bases, with 17 bases sitting between them. This CDR3 has 13 amino acids. Looked up from germline, CDR1 is SGHRS and CDR2 is YFSETQ. The CDR3 sequence: CASAQPQGGEQFF. CDR3 sequence (DNA): TGCGCCAGCGCCCAACCTCAGGGCGGTGAGCAGTTCTTC.

The sample holds a few counts of this clonotype. V gene TRBV29-1 combines with J gene TRBJ1-2; 7 nucleotides align to TRBD1. The CDR3 extends over 13 amino acids. Losses at the gene ends were 5 bases for V and 3 bases for J; bases not matched to a gene: 6. Germline V gene sequence: CDR1 SQVTM, CDR2 ANQGSEA. The CDR3 here is CSVPSGQDYGYTF. The CDR3, as DNA: TGCAGCGTTCCCAGCGGACAGGACTATGGCTACACCTTC.

This chain joins TRBV5-1 and TRBJ2-3; perhaps TRBD1 as D (7 bases). The CDR3 sequence is 17 residues long. The V gene's germline CDR1 is SGHRS and CDR2 YFSETQ. V was shortened by 4 bases and J by 14 bases, with 32 bases between the two germline ends. In DNA, the CDR3 is TGCGCCAGCAGCCCGGCGGGACAGAACGGTCCGCACAGATACGCGTATTTT. Its protein is CASSPAGQNGPHRYAYF. The complete variable domain, with remaining parts taken from reference TRBV5-1 and TRBJ2-3, reads KAGVTQTPRYLIKTRGQQVTLSCSPISGHRSVSWYQQTPGQGLQFLFEYFSETQRNKGNFPGRFSGRQFSNSRSEMNVSTLELGDSALYLCASSPAGQNGPHRYAYFGPGTRLTVL.

This clonotype was picked up a small number of times. This rearrangement joins TRBV2 to TRBJ2-7; no reliable D call. CDR1 and CDR2 from the germline V gene are SNHLY and FYNNEI. With 3 bases removed from V and 0 bases from J, the gap between germline ends came to 12 bases. This CDR3 has 15 amino acids. CDR3 nucleotides: TGTGCCAGCAGTGATATTCTGGTAAACTCCTACGAGCAGTACTTC. Translation: CASSDILVNSYEQYF. Full variable domain (rest looked up from reference TRBV2 and TRBJ2-7): EPEVTQTPSHQVTQMGQEVILRCVPISNHLYFYWYRQILGQKVEFLVSFYNNEISEKSEIFDDQFSVERPDGSNFTLKIRSTKLEDSAMYFCASSDILVNSYEQYFGPGTRLTVT.

This clonotype was detected only a few times. The DNA for the CDR3 is TGCAGTGCTAGACCCGGGACTAGCGGGATCGGGGAGCAGTACTTC. As protein: CSARPGTSGIGEQYF. The chain recombines TRBV20-1 with TRBJ2-7; 13 nucleotides line up with TRBD2. V was pared by 2 bases and J by 7 bases, with 8 bases of the junction left unmatched. This CDR3 is 15 amino acids long. Germline loops: CDR1 DFQATT, CDR2 SNEGSKA (reference sequence).

This clonotype was detected a few times. The chain employs TRBV20-1 and TRBJ1-2; tentatively, D is TRBD1 (5 bases). The CDR3 contains 14 residues. The germline V gene encodes CDR1 DFQATT and CDR2 SNEGSKA (reference sequence). Trimming removed 7 bases at V and 5 bases at J, with 20 bases between. The DNA of the CDR3 is TGCAGTGTACCGGGGCAGGCGCGAGGGTATGGCTACACCTTC. Amino acid sequence: CSVPGQARGYGYTF.

The CDR3 bases are TGCGCCAGCAGCTCCGGAGCCCCCGGAGCCTACAATGAGCAGTTCTTC. Translation: CASSSGAPGAYNEQFF. The rearrangement uses TRBV5-1 and TRBJ2-1, with unresolved D. In germline, CDR1 is SGHRS, CDR2 YFSETQ. The germline V and J ends were trimmed by 3 bases and 2 bases, with 15 bases remaining between them. The CDR3 has 16 residues.

This clonotype was seen many times. J is TRBJ2-3 and V is TRBV3-1; TRBD2 aligns across 11 bases. The CDR3 is made up of 17 amino acids. V lost 4 bases and J lost 14; bases outside the gene matches: 20. The germline V gene encodes CDR1 LGHDT and CDR2 YNNKEL (reference sequence). CDR3 in DNA: TGTGCCAGCAGCCTAAGCGGGACTAGCGGACAACACAGATACGCGTATTTT. Encoded protein: CASSLSGTSGQHRYAYF.

The V gene is TRBV15, the J gene TRBJ1-1, with D perhaps TRBD1 (5 bases). In germline, CDR1 is LNHNV, CDR2 YYDKDF (reference sequence). Trimming shortened V by 1 base and J by 0 bases, and 18 bases separated the two germline ends. The CDR3 loop spans 18 amino acids. The CDR3 reads CATSRGGIRDGMNTEAFF. CDR3 sequence (DNA): TGTGCCACCAGCAGAGGTGGTATTCGGGACGGGATGAACACTGAAGCTTTCTTT.

This chain links TRBV27 with TRBJ1-1; 7 bases match TRBD1. V trimming: 4 bases; J trimming: 8 bases; junction bases outside the gene matches: 10. Germline V lookup: CDR1 MNHEY, CDR2 SMNVEV (reference sequence). CDR3 length: 14 amino acids. CDR3 region: CASSYRDSNREAFF. CDR3 DNA: TGTGCCAGCAGTTACCGGGACAGCAACCGAGAAGCTTTCTTT.

This clonotype has more than one count but fewer than ten. The rearrangement joins TRBV29-1 to TRBJ1-5, with a tentative D call TRBD1 (5 bases). Germline CDR1 SQVTM, CDR2 ANQGSEA. This CDR3 spans 14 amino acids. The ends were cut back, 6 bases at V and 6 bases at J, with 18 bases in the middle. The CDR3 region is CSVAVGGLSQPQHF. Written as DNA, the CDR3 is TGCAGCGTCGCGGTCGGGGGGTTAAGTCAGCCCCAGCATTTT.

This clonotype was recorded a few times. V and J are TRBV6-2 or TRBV6-3 and TRBJ2-7, with TRBD1 matching 7 bases. Per germline, CDR1 MNHEY and CDR2 SVGEGT. After removal of 1 base from V and 0 bases from J, the junction contained 3 bases not matched to a gene. CDR3 size: 15 residues. This CDR3 reads CASSYWGTASYEQYF. The DNA of the CDR3 is TGTGCCAGCAGTTACTGGGGGACAGCCTCCTACGAGCAGTACTTC.

This clonotype has more than one count but fewer than ten. The chain employs TRBV6-2 or TRBV6-3 and TRBJ2-5; 12 bases line up with TRBD2. V was clipped by 6 bases and J by 5 bases; unmatched bases: 1. CDR3 length equals 13 residues. CDR1 is MNHEY and CDR2 is SVGEGT in the germline V gene. The CDR3 sequence: CASRTSGGETQYF. The CDR3 DNA reads TGTGCCAGCAGAACTAGCGGGGGGGAGACCCAGTACTTC.

The chain recombines TRBV29-1 with TRBJ1-2, with D unresolved. CDR1 is SQVTM, CDR2 ANQGSEA, per germline. The CDR3 sequence is 9 residues long. V dropped 5 bases and J dropped 12 bases, with 10 bases sitting between them. CDR3 DNA: TGCAGCGTTCGAGACCCGGACACCTTC. Its translation is CSVRDPDTF. Filled out from reference TRBV29-1 and TRBJ1-2, the complete variable domain reads SAVISQKPSRDICQRGTSLTIQCQVDSQVTMMFWYRQQPGQSLTLIATANQGSEATYESGFVIDKFPISRPNLTFSTLTVSNMSPEDSSIYLCSVRDPDTFGSGTRLTVV.

This clonotype was counted a few times. The chain is built from TRBV12-3 or TRBV12-4 and TRBJ2-7, with D possibly being TRBD1 (6 bases). Trimming pared 4 bases from V and 3 bases from J, leaving 16 bases between. This CDR3 region has 15 residues. The CDR3 here is CASSSQGIRGYEQYF. The DNA for the CDR3 is TGTGCCAGCAGTTCCCAGGGGATACGGGGCTACGAGCAGTACTTC.

The chain employs TRBV24-1 and TRBJ2-1; D call uncertain. The CDR3 is 12 amino acids. Germline V CDR1 and CDR2: KGHDR, SFDVKD. V shed 0 bases and J shed 6 bases, with 2 bases lying between them. The CDR3 loop is CATSDLLNEQFF. CDR3 coding DNA: TGTGCCACCAGTGATTTGCTCAATGAGCAGTTCTTC.

The chain carries TRBV5-1 and TRBJ1-5, with no clear D. This CDR3 comprises 16 residues. V was shortened by 5 bases and J by 3 bases, with 18 bases between the two germline ends. CDR1 is SGHRS, CDR2 YFSETQ, per germline. CDR3 sequence reads: CASSPGPGGVNQPQHF. CDR3 sequence (DNA): TGCGCCAGCAGTCCGGGCCCGGGCGGTGTCAATCAGCCCCAGCATTTT.